The present T cell receptor (beta chain) was sequenced within a study of cytomegalovirus exposure and HLA in healthy donors. V shed 3 bases and J shed 5 bases, with 11 bases lying between them. This CDR3 is built from 13 residues. Germline CDR1 and CDR2: SGHTA and FQGTGA. Study-wide results and limits: Several of the most significant clusters were apparently associated with common viral pathogens in a later analysis. The HLA-A and HLA-B alleles of most subjects were reportedly predicted accurately from TCR beta sequences. While the bulk of TCR sequences proved rare, some public TCRs turned up in many donors. With DRB1 most and HLA-C fewest, TCR association rates differed between HLA loci in a later analysis.

A remark on this clone: Its antigen is undetermined.

The study ran its PCR with 60 Vbeta and 13 Jbeta primers. Only in-frame clones appear in the TCRdb table, and some are missing; sequencing was by immunoSEQ multiplex PCR. The sample carries roughly 150,000 clones, 70% to 80% recorded once. The specimen sequenced was PBMCs. This receptor was obtained from a man between 45 and 60 years old in good health and CMV-seropositive. This sequence joins TRBV7-3 and TRBJ2-7, with D uncertain. CDR3 loop: CASSFLLRDEQYF. Written as DNA, the CDR3 is TGTGCCAGCAGCTTCCTCCTACGGGACGAGCAGTACTTC.